The clone carrying this T cell receptor (beta chain) was observed a single time. CDR3 length: 15 amino acids. Germline V gene data show CDR1 as MNHNY and CDR2 as SVGAGI (reference sequence). Trimming shortened V by 2 bases and J by 3 bases, and 13 bases separated the two germline ends. The assay was immunoSEQ multiplex PCR, and TCRdb's table has in-frame clones only and misses some. The table has over 95,000 clones, about four fifths seen once. This entry is derived from a study of blood T cell repertoires in COVID-19. Study-level background: Samples came from the United States, Italy and Spain, spanning acute and convalescent COVID-19.

The gene calls are TRBV6-6 and TRBJ1-1; D may be TRBD1 (5 bases). Sequences were obtained from peripheral blood. The receptor comes from a human donor in a cohort sampled during active COVID-19. CDR3 region: CASSYAGSGDTEAFF. DNA for the CDR3: TGTGCCAGCAGTTACGCGGGGTCGGGGGACACTGAAGCTTTCTTT.